Below, 22 T cell receptor beta chains from the same sample are listed, as sequenced in a study of T cells in Graves' hyperthyroidism and ophthalmopathy. TCR beta CDR3 regions were amplified from RNA. The study used the HTBI primer set for a first-round RT-PCR of the TCR CDR3. TCRdb itself ran the multiplex PCR reads through MiXCR, one entry per CDR3 protein. The table has roughly 580,000 distinct CDR3 sequences, 40% to 55% seen once; the top ten hold nearly 8.5%. The sequenced sample consisted of peripheral blood or thyroid tissue (not recorded which). The receptors come from a woman between 18 and 29 years old with Graves' hyperthyroidism.

The chain joins TRBV7-2 to TRBJ2-5, with 9 bases matching TRBD2. The junction had 12 bases not matched to a gene; V was cut back by 5 bases and J by 5 bases. The CDR3 consists of 16 residues. The germline CDR1 and CDR2 sequences are SGHTA and FQGNSA. The CDR3 protein is CASSPPSGRKFETQYF. The DNA of the CDR3 is TGTGCCAGCAGCCCCCCCAGCGGGAGGAAGTTTGAGACCCAGTACTTC.

The chain employs TRBV12-3 or TRBV12-4 and TRBJ1-2; TRBD1 might be the D (5 bases). V lost 5 bases to trimming and J lost 7 bases, with 14 bases between them. CDR3 length: 13 amino acids. The DNA of the CDR3 is TGTGCCAGCAGTGATAGGCGGAGGGGTGGCTACACCTTC. Translation: CASSDRRRGGYTF.

The CDR3 here is CASRVPGQGQETQYF. The DNA for the CDR3 is TGTGCCAGCAGGGTCCCGGGACAGGGACAGGAGACCCAGTACTTC. The rearrangement links TRBV11-2 to TRBJ2-5, with 9 bases fitting TRBD1. Losses at the gene ends were 6 bases for V and 5 bases for J; bases not matched to a gene: 10. The CDR3 contains 15 residues. Germline V gene data show CDR1 as SGHAT and CDR2 as FQNNGV.

The CDR3 sequence: CSAKEGGADQPQHF. CDR3 sequence (DNA): TGCAGTGCTAAAGAGGGGGGCGCGGATCAGCCCCAGCATTTT. The chain recombines TRBV20-1 with TRBJ1-5; D perhaps matches TRBD1 (6 bases). V lost 4 bases and J lost 5, with 15 bases in between. Germline V gene data show CDR1 as DFQATT and CDR2 as SNEGSKA (reference sequence). This CDR3 is built from 14 residues.

This clonotype was recorded a few times. This chain connects TRBV19 to TRBJ2-7; 7 nucleotides align to TRBD2. Germline loops: CDR1 LNHDA, CDR2 SQIVND (reference sequence). The CDR3 consists of 16 residues. V trimming: 4 bases; J trimming: 7 bases; junction bases outside the gene matches: 16. The CDR3 protein is CASSTNPPDGAGEQYF. In nucleotides, the CDR3 is TGTGCCAGTAGTACGAATCCCCCTGATGGAGCGGGGGAGCAGTACTTC.

This clonotype was found many times. The rearrangement uses TRBV15 and TRBJ1-4; D gene ambiguous. Trimming cost V 3 bases and J 9 bases, with 14 bases left between them. Germline CDR1 LNHNV, CDR2 YYDKDF (reference sequence). This CDR3 contains 14 residues. This chain's CDR3 is CATSRDYTSKKLFF. CDR3 nucleotides: TGTGCCACCAGCAGGGACTATACGTCAAAAAAACTGTTTTTT. The whole variable domain, remainder taken from reference TRBV15 and TRBJ1-4, is DAMVIQNPRYQVTQFGKPVTLSCSQTLNHNVMYWYQQKSSQAPKLLFHYYDKDFNNEADTPDNFQSRRPNTSFCFLDIRSPGLGDTAMYLCATSRDYTSKKLFFGSGTQLSVL.

This chain links TRBV29-1 with TRBJ1-2, with D hard to call. The CDR3 totals 11 residues. Trimming removed 8 bases from V and 4 bases from J, with 11 bases in between. In germline, CDR1 is SQVTM, CDR2 ANQGSEA. The CDR3 DNA follows: TGCAGCTCTAAGTTGATCTATGGCTACACCTTC. This codes for CSSKLIYGYTF. Variable domain in full (rest from reference TRBV29-1 and TRBJ1-2): SAVISQKPSRDICQRGTSLTIQCQVDSQVTMMFWYRQQPGQSLTLIATANQGSEATYESGFVIDKFPISRPNLTFSTLTVSNMSPEDSSIYLCSSKLIYGYTFGSGTRLTVV.

This clonotype occurred many times. Since no conserved phenylalanine or tryptophan closes the CDR3, a read error is the likely cause. It is unclear where the CDR3 begins or ends on the DNA, so no DNA is shown, and the CDR3 is as TCRdb lists it. This chain uses TRBV12-3 or TRBV12-4 with TRBJ2-7; the table's D call TRBD1 went unverified against the DNA. The CDR3 totals 12 residues, both ends included. The CDR3 sequence is CASSDLGGTISI.

Many counts were recorded for this clonotype. This chain connects TRBV7-9 to TRBJ1-1; D remains unclear. There are 13 residues in the CDR3. The germline V gene encodes CDR1 SEHNR and CDR2 FQNEAQ (reference sequence). Trimming stripped 8 bases from V and 1 base from J, with 11 bases between. CDR3 bases: TGTGCCAGCGATTTAGGGAAGAACACTGAAGCTTTCTTT. Its protein is CASDLGKNTEAFF.

Details on this clonotype: A read error may produce the germline difference seen at one junction end. The chain carries TRBV15 and TRBJ2-6; D is perhaps TRBD1 (6 bases). Germline lookup yields CDR1 LNHNV and CDR2 YYDKDF (reference sequence). This CDR3 is 18 amino acids long. CDR3 DNA: TGTGCCGCCAGCAGCCACCGGGACATTAACTCTGGGGCCAACGTCCTGACTTTC. It encodes CAASSHRDINSGANVLTF.

In its sample, this clonotype was seen many times. This chain connects TRBV2 to TRBJ1-1; D unresolved. V was trimmed by 3 bases and J by 8 bases, leaving 10 bases between them. The CDR3 extends over 12 amino acids. The germline CDR1 and CDR2 sequences are SNHLY and FYNNEI. The CDR3 DNA reads as TGTGCCAGCAGTGATTACCGCCTAGAAGCTTTCTTT. Its translation: CASSDYRLEAFF.

This clonotype occurred a few times. The chain recombines TRBV7-9 with TRBJ2-7, with 10 bases identical to TRBD2. Germline V gene data show CDR1 as SEHNR and CDR2 as FQNEAQ (reference sequence). Trimming cost V 1 base and J 6 bases; bases outside gene matches: 6. The CDR3 spans 15 residues. In DNA, the CDR3 is TGTGCCAGCAGCTTAGTCCCGCTAGCGGGAGCCGAGCAGTACTTC. The encoded protein is CASSLVPLAGAEQYF. The full variable domain, rest sourced from reference TRBV7-9 and TRBJ2-7, is DTGVSQNPRHKITKRGQNVTFRCDPISEHNRLYWYRQTLGQGPEFLTYFQNEAQLEKSRLLSDRFSAERPKGSFSTLEIQRTEQGDSAMYLCASSLVPLAGAEQYFGPGTRLTVT.

The CDR3 sequence is CASSGWTGRNTEAFF. The CDR3 nucleotides read TGTGCCAGCAGCGGCTGGACAGGGAGGAACACTGAAGCTTTCTTT. The chain recombines TRBV11-1 with TRBJ1-1, with TRBD1 matching over 8 bases. This CDR3 has 15 residues. CDR1 is SGHAT and CDR2 is FQDESV in the germline V gene (reference sequence). V lost 5 bases, J lost 1 base, and 6 bases stayed unmatched.

The chain joins TRBV7-2 to TRBJ2-3; 10 positions agree with TRBD2. The CDR3 covers 13 residues. With V trimmed by 7 bases and J by 6 bases, 4 bases remained unmatched. Germline assignment: CDR1 SGHTA and CDR2 FQGNSA. The CDR3 reads CASTLAGADTQYF. For the CDR3, the DNA is TGTGCCAGCACCCTAGCGGGAGCGGATACGCAGTATTTT.

The V and J genes are TRBV19 and TRBJ1-3, with a tentative D call TRBD1 (5 bases). There are 15 residues in the CDR3. V lost 8 bases to trimming and J lost 0 bases, with 14 bases between them. Germline CDR1 LNHDA, CDR2 SQIVND (reference sequence). CDR3 bases: TGTGCCAGTTGCCGGGACGCCATCTCTGGAAACACCATATATTTT. Translating gives CASCRDAISGNTIYF.

This clonotype was picked up many times. The J gene is TRBJ2-6, the V gene TRBV24-1; no reliable D call. V was shortened by 2 bases and J by 0 bases, with 10 bases between the two germline ends. This CDR3 region has 17 residues. From germline, CDR1 is KGHDR and CDR2 SFDVKD. CDR3 region: CATSDSAGNSGANVLTF. The CDR3 nucleotides read TGTGCCACCAGTGATTCTGCCGGTAACTCTGGGGCCAACGTCCTGACTTTC.

This sequence joins TRBV2 and TRBJ1-6, with D possibly TRBD1 on 5 matching bases. CDR3 length: 14 residues. Germline V lookup: CDR1 SNHLY, CDR2 FYNNEI. The CDR3 coding sequence is TGTGCTAGATCCCAGGCCGGGGACAATTCACCCCTCCACTTT. It encodes CARSQAGDNSPLHF.

In this sample, this clonotype turned up a few times. This may be a read error, as it is one base from a much larger clone. The rearrangement links TRBV2 to TRBJ1-1, with TRBD1 matching over 9 bases. There are 13 residues in the CDR3. Germline values: CDR1 SNHLY, CDR2 FYNNEI. Trimming removed 4 bases from V and 4 bases from J; junction bases left unmatched: 1. The CDR3 reads CASSGTGATEAFF. The CDR3 DNA follows: TGTGCCAGCAGTGGGACAGGGGCCACTGAAGCTTTCTTT.

This clonotype was found a few times. V and J are TRBV6-1 and TRBJ1-6; tentatively, D is TRBD1 (6 bases). The germline V gene encodes CDR1 MNHNS and CDR2 SASEGT. The CDR3 spans 15 residues. Trimming took 6 bases from V and 6 from J, leaving 15 bases between them. The CDR3 reads CASSRPGQSNSPLHF. CDR3 coding DNA: TGTGCCAGCAGCCGGCCAGGACAGAGTAATTCACCCCTCCACTTT.

This clonotype has at least ten counts. V gene TRBV10-1 combines with J gene TRBJ1-2, with D unclear. Per germline, CDR1 WNHNN and CDR2 SYGVQD (reference sequence). V gave up 0 bases and J gave up 8 bases, with 7 bases separating them. This CDR3 is built from 12 residues. The CDR3 reads CASSESNEGYTF. The CDR3 DNA follows: TGCGCCAGCAGTGAGTCGAACGAGGGCTACACCTTC.

This clonotype was found a few times. V is TRBV11-1 and J is TRBJ2-7; possibly TRBD1 for D (6 bases). The CDR3 covers 14 residues. The ends were cut back, 3 bases at V and 2 bases at J, with 11 bases in the middle. Germline V lookup: CDR1 SGHAT, CDR2 FQDESV (reference sequence). This CDR3 reads CASSFGGETYEQYF. The CDR3 DNA reads TGTGCCAGCAGCTTTGGGGGCGAAACCTACGAGCAGTACTTC.

J is TRBJ1-2 and V is TRBV9, with D unresolved. The ends were cut back, 3 bases at V and 2 bases at J, with 5 bases in the middle. This CDR3 spans 12 amino acids. Germline V gives CDR1 SGDLS, CDR2 YYNGEE. The CDR3 nucleotides are TGTGCCAGCAGCGCCGCAAACTATGGCTACACCTTC. Translated, it gives CASSAANYGYTF.